The 5 T cell receptor beta chains given below trace back to one sample, sequenced in a study of T cells in Graves' hyperthyroidism and ophthalmopathy. Amplification yielded TCR beta CDR3 regions, with RNA transcripts as the source. HTBI primers were used for first-round RT-PCR of the TCR CDR3. TCRdb reprocessed the multiplex PCR reads via MiXCR and lists one record per CDR3 protein. The table lists some 600,000 distinct CDR3 sequences, approximately 15% of them singletons. The sequenced sample was blood. These receptors were obtained from a woman aged 25-40 years with Graves' hyperthyroidism that later progressed to Graves' ophthalmopathy.

The rearrangement uses TRBV10-3 and TRBJ1-1, with D tentatively TRBD1 (6 bases). The length of the CDR3 is 14 residues. V dropped 4 bases and J dropped 6 bases, with 15 bases sitting between them. CDR1 and CDR2 from the germline V gene are ENHRY and SYGVKD. This chain's CDR3 is CAISGKGGVSEAFF. CDR3 DNA: TGTGCCATCAGTGGCAAAGGGGGGGTCTCTGAAGCTTTCTTT.

This clonotype was seen ten or more times. This chain connects TRBV27 to TRBJ2-7, with TRBD2 as a possible D gene (5 bases). Germline loops: CDR1 MNHEY, CDR2 SMNVEV (reference sequence). Trimming pared 2 bases from V and 6 bases from J, leaving 11 bases between. This CDR3 is 13 amino acids long. CDR3 residues: CASSLGPEGEQYF. The CDR3 DNA reads TGTGCCAGCAGTTTAGGACCCGAGGGCGAGCAGTACTTC.

This clonotype has a count of ten or more. The chain couples TRBV6-1 to TRBJ2-1, with 7 bases matching TRBD2. Germline lookup yields CDR1 MNHNS and CDR2 SASEGT. This CDR3 has 14 residues. With 7 bases clipped from V and 7 bases from J, the junction kept 10 bases outside the gene matches. CDR3 DNA: TGTGCCAGCAATCCTCGGGGGGAGGAGAATGAGCAGTTCTTC. Amino acid sequence: CASNPRGEENEQFF.

The sample holds many counts of this clonotype. The chain recombines TRBV24-1 with TRBJ2-1, with TRBD2 matching over 9 bases. From germline, CDR1 is KGHDR and CDR2 SFDVKD. The CDR3 runs to 15 residues. Trimming at V came to 0 bases and at J to 9 bases, leaving 5 bases not matched to a gene. CDR3 bases: TGTGCCACCAGTGATTTGTTCGGGACTAGCTTTGAGCAGTTCTTC. This sequence encodes CATSDLFGTSFEQFF.

This clonotype came up many times. The chain is built from TRBV11-3 and TRBJ2-1; TRBD2 is a possible D gene (7 bases). The CDR3 is 18 residues long. With 2 bases removed from V and 1 base from J, the gap between germline ends came to 18 bases. The germline V gene has CDR1 SGHNT and CDR2 YENEEA. The CDR3 region has the DNA TGTGCCAGCAGCTTAATGGGGGGCGGACTAGGGTCCTACAATGAGCAGTTCTTC. Encoded protein: CASSLMGGGLGSYNEQFF.